This TCR beta chain was retrieved from a study of vaccination and CD4 T cells after COVID-19. Background on the study: Control cultures, each given a CEFX pool, an HIV-1 Nef pool, or no peptide, were included.

Germline-derived CDR1 and CDR2 are DFQATT and SNEGSKA (reference sequence). CDR3 size: 12 residues. V dropped 0 bases and J dropped 8 bases, with 10 bases sitting between them. In its sample, this clonotype was seen a few times. Its target is not known. Treatment in this sample: roughly ten-day PBMC culture with coronavirus spike peptide pools or control peptides (ViraFEST assay). The Oncomine TCR Beta short-read assay generated sequence data from the DNA of cultured CD4+ T cells. From the PCR reads, TCRdb called clonotypes with MiXCR, one entry per CDR3 protein. The table records under 30,000 distinct CDR3 sequences, about 42% of them present only once.

The material was CD4+ T cells from blood, cultured in vitro, obtained before SARS-CoV-2 vaccination. The V and J genes are TRBV20-1 and TRBJ1-2; no clear D. This receptor was taken from a human donor who received a COVID-19 vaccine. CDR3 protein: CSARDLYSGYTF. The CDR3 nucleotides read TGCAGTGCTAGAGACCTCTATAGCGGCTACACCTTC.